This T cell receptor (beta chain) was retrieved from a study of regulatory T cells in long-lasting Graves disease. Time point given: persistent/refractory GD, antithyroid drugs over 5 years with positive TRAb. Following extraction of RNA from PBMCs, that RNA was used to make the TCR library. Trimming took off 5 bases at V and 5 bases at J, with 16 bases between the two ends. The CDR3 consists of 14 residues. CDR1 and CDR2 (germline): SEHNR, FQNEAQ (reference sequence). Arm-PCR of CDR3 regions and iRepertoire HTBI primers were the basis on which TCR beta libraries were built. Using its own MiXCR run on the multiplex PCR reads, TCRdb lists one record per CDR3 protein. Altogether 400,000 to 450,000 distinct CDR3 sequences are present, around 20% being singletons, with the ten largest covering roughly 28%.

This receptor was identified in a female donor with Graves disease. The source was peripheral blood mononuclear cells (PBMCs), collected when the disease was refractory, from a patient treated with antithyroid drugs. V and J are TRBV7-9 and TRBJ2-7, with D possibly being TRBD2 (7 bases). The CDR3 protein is CASSPPGGRHEQYF. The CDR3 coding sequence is TGTGCCAGCAGCCCCCCGGGGGGCCGCCACGAGCAGTACTTC.